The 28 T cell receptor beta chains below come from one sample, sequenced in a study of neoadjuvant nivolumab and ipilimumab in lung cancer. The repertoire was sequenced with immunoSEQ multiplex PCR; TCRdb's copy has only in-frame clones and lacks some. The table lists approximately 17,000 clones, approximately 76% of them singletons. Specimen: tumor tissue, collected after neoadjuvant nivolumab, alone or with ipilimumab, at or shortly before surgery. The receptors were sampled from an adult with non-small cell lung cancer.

The CDR3 here is CASSQGLRISGNYGYTF. CDR3 DNA sequence: TGCGCCAGCAGCCAAGGTCTCAGGATCTCCGGTAACTATGGCTACACCTTC. V usage is TRBV4-1 and J usage is TRBJ1-2, with unresolved D. Trimming took 1 base from V and 1 from J, leaving 16 bases between them. Germline CDR1 reads MGHRA; CDR2 reads YSYEKL. The CDR3 extends over 17 amino acids.

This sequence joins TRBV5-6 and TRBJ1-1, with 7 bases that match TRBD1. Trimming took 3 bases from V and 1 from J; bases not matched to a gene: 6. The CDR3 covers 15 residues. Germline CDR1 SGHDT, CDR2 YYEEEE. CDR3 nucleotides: TGTGCCAGCAGCTCGACCCACAGGGGGAACACTGAAGCTTTCTTT. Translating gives CASSSTHRGNTEAFF.

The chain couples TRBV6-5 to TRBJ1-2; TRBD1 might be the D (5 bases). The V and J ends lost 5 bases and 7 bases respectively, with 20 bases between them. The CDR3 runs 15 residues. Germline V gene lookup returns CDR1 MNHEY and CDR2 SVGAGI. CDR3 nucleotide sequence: TGTGCCAGCAGTCGTTCAAATTCCGGGACGAGTGGCTACACCTTC. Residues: CASSRSNSGTSGYTF.

Here the CDR3 DNA reads TGTGCCAGCAGTGAAGACAGGGGCTATGGCTACACCTTC. Its translation is CASSEDRGYGYTF. This chain connects TRBV6-1 to TRBJ1-2, with 7 bases lining up with TRBD1. There are 13 residues in the CDR3. V lost 1 base, J lost 4 bases, and 0 bases stayed unmatched. In germline, CDR1 is MNHNS, CDR2 SASEGT.

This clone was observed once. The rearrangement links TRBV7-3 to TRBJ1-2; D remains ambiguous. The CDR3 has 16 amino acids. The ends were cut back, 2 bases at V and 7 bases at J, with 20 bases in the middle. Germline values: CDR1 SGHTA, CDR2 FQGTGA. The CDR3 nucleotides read TGTGCCAGCAGCTTAGGGATCGGGGAGGCTTCGGGTGGCTACACCTTC. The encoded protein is CASSLGIGEASGGYTF.

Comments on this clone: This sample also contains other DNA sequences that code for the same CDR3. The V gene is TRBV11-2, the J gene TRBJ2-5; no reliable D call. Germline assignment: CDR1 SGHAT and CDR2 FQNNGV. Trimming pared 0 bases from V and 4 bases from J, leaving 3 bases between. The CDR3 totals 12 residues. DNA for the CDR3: TGTGCCAGCAGCTTAGAGGGAGAGACCCAGTACTTC. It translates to CASSLEGETQYF. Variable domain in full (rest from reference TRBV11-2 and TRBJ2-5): EAGVAQSPRYKIIEKRQSVAFWCNPISGHATLYWYQQILGQGPKLLIQFQNNGVVDDSQLPKDRFSAERLKGVDSTLKIQPAKLEDSAVYLCASSLEGETQYFGPGTRLLVL.

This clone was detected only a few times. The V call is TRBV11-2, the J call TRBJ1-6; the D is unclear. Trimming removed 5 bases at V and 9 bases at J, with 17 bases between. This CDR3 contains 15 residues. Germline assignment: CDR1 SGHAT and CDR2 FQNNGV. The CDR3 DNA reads TGTGCCAGCAGCGGCGGACCAGTCTCGGGTTCACCCCTCCACTTT. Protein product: CASSGGPVSGSPLHF. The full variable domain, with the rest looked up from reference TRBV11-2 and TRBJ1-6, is EAGVAQSPRYKIIEKRQSVAFWCNPISGHATLYWYQQILGQGPKLLIQFQNNGVVDDSQLPKDRFSAERLKGVDSTLKIQPAKLEDSAVYLCASSGGPVSGSPLHFGNGTRLTVT.

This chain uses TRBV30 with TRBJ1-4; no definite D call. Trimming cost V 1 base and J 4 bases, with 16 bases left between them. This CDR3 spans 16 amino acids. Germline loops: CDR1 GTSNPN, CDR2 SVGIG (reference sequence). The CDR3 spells CAWSAARSFGNEKLFF. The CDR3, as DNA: TGTGCCTGGAGTGCGGCCCGATCGTTCGGTAATGAAAAACTGTTTTTT.

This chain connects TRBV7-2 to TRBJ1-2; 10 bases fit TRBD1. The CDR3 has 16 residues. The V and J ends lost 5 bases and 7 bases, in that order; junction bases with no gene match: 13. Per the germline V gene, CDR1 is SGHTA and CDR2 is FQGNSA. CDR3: CASSLGTGAKGGGYTF. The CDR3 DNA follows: TGTGCCAGCAGCCTCGGGACAGGGGCAAAGGGAGGTGGCTACACCTTC. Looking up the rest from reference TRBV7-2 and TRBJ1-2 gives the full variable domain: GAGVSQSPSNKVTEKGKDVELRCDPISGHTALYWYRQSLGQGLEFLIYFQGNSAPDKSGLPSDRFSAERTGGSVSTLTIQRTQQEDSAVYLCASSLGTGAKGGGYTFGSGTRLTVV.

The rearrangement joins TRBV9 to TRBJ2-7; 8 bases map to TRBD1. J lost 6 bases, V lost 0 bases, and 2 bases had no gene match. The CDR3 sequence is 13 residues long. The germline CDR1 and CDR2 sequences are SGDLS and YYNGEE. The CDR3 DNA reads TGTGCCAGCAGCGTAGGCACAGGGGGCGAGCAGTACTTC. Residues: CASSVGTGGEQYF. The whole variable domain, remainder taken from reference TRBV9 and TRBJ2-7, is DSGVTQTPKHLITATGQRVTLRCSPRSGDLSVYWYQQSLDQGLQFLIQYYNGEERAKGNILERFSAQQFPDLHSELNLSSLELGDSALYFCASSVGTGGEQYFGPGTRLTVT.

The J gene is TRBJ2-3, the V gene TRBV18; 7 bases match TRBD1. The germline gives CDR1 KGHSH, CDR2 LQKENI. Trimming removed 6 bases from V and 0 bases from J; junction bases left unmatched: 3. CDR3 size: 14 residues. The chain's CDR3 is CASSKGASTDTQYF. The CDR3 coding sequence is TGTGCCAGCTCGAAGGGGGCTAGCACAGATACGCAGTATTTT. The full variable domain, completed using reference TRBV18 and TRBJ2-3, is NAGVMQNPRHLVRRRGQEARLRCSPMKGHSHVYWYRQLPEEGLKFMVYLQKENIIDESGMPKERFSAEFPKEGPSILRIQQVVRGDSAAYFCASSKGASTDTQYFGPGTRLTVL.

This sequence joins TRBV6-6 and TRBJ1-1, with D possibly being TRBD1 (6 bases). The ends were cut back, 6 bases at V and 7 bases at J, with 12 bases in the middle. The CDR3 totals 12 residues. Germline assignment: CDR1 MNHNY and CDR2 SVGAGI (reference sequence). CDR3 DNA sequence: TGTGCCAGCAGCCTTACAGGGAATGAAGCTTTCTTT. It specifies CASSLTGNEAFF.

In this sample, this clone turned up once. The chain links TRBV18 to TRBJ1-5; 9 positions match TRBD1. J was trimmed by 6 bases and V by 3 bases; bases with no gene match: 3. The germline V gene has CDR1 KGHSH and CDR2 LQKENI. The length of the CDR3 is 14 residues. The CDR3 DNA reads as TGTGCCAGCTCACCCACAGGGGGCGGTCAGCCCCAGCATTTT. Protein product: CASSPTGGGQPQHF.

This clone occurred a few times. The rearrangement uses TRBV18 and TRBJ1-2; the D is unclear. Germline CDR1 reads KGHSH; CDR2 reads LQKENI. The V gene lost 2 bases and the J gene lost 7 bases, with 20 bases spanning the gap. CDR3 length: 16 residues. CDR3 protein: CASSPLPDSSSGGYTF. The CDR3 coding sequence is TGTGCCAGCTCACCATTGCCCGACTCCTCCTCGGGTGGCTACACCTTC.

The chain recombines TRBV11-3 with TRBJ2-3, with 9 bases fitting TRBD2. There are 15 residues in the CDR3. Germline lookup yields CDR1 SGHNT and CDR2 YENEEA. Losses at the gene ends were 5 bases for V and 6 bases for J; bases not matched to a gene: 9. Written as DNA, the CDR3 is TGTGCCAGCAGCCTGACTAGCGGACTCTCGGATACGCAGTATTTT. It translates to CASSLTSGLSDTQYF.

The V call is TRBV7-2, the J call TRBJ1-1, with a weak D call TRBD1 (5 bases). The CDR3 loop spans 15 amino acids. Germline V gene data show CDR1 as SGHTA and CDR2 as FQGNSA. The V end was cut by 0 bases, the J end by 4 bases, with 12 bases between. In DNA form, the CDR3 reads TGTGCCAGCAGCTTAGCCGCGGGGGAAAGCACTGAAGCTTTCTTT. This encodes CASSLAAGESTEAFF. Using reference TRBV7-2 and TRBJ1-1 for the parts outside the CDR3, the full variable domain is GAGVSQSPSNKVTEKGKDVELRCDPISGHTALYWYRQSLGQGLEFLIYFQGNSAPDKSGLPSDRFSAERTGGSVSTLTIQRTQQEDSAVYLCASSLAAGESTEAFFGQGTRLTVV.

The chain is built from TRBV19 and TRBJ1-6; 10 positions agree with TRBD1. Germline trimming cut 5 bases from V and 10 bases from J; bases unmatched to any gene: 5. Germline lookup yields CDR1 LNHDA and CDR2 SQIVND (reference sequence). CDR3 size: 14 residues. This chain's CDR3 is CASSLGTGESPLHF. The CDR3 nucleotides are TGTGCCAGTAGTCTCGGGACAGGGGAATCACCCCTCCACTTT.

The CDR3 reads CASARDSLQETQYF. The DNA for the CDR3 is TGTGCCAGCGCGAGGGACAGTCTGCAAGAGACCCAGTACTTC. The V call is TRBV11-1, the J call TRBJ2-5; 7 nucleotides agree with TRBD1. The length of the CDR3 is 14 residues. With V trimmed by 8 bases and J by 2 bases, 8 bases remained unmatched. In germline, CDR1 is SGHAT, CDR2 FQDESV (reference sequence).

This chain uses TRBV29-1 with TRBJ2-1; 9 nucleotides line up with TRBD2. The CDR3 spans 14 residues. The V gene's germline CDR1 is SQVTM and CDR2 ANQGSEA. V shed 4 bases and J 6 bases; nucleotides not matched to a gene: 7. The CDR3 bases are TGCAGCGTTGGGGGCGGGGGGGCCGGCAATGAGCAGTTCTTC. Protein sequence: CSVGGGGAGNEQFF.

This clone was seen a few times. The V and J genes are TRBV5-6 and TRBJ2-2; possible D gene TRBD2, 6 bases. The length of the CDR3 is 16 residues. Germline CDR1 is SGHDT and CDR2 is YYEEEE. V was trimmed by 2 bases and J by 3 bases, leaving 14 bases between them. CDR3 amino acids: CASSLLGSEDTGELFF. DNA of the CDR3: TGTGCCAGCAGCTTACTCGGGAGTGAGGACACCGGGGAGCTGTTTTTT.

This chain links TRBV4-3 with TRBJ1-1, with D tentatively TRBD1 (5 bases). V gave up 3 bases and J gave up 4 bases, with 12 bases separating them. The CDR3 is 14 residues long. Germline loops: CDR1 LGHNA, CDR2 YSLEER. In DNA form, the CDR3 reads TGCGCCAGCAGCCAGGGTACAGGATCCACTGAAGCTTTCTTT. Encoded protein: CASSQGTGSTEAFF.

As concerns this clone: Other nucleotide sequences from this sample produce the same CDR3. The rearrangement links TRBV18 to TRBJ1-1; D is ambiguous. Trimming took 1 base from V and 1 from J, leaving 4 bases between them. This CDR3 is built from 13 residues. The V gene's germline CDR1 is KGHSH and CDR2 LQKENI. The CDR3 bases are TGTGCCAGCTCACCACAGGGGAACACTGAAGCTTTCTTT. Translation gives CASSPQGNTEAFF.

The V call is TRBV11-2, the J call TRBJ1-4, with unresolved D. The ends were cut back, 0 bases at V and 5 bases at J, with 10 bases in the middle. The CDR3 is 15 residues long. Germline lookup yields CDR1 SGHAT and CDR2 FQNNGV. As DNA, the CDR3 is TGTGCCAGCAGCTTAGAGGGCAGGACCAATGAAAAACTGTTTTTT. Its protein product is CASSLEGRTNEKLFF.

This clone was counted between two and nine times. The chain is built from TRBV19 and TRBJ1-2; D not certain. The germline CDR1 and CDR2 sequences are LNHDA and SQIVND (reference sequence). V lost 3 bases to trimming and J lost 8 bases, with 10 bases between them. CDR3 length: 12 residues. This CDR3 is CASSMDLRGYTF. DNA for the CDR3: TGTGCCAGTAGTATGGATCTGAGAGGCTACACCTTC.

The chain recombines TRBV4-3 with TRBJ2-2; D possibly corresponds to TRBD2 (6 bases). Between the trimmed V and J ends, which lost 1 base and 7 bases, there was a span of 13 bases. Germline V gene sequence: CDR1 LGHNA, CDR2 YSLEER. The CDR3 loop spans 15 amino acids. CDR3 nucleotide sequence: TGCGCCAGCAGCCAAGTACGGGGGATGGGCGGGGAGCTGTTTTTT. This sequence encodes CASSQVRGMGGELFF.

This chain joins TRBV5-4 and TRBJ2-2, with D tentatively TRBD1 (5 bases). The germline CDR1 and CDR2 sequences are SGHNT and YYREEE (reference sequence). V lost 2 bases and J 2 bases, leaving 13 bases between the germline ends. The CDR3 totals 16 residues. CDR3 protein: CASSFARQRNTGELFF. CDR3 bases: TGTGCCAGCAGCTTTGCCCGACAGAGAAACACCGGGGAGCTGTTTTTT.

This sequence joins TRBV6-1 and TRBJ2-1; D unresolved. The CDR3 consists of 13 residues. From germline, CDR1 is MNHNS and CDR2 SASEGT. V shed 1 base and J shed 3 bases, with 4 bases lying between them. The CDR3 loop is CASSEGFYNEQFF. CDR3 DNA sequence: TGTGCCAGCAGTGAAGGGTTCTACAATGAGCAGTTCTTC.

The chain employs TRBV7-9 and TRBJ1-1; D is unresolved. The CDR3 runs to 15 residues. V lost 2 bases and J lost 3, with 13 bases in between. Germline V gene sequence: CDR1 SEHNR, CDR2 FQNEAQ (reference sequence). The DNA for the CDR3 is TGTGCCAGCAGCTTAAGCCGGGTGTTCGACACTGAAGCTTTCTTT. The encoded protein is CASSLSRVFDTEAFF.